Listed below are T cell receptor beta chains from one sample, sequenced in a study of blood T cell repertoires in COVID-19. Profiling relied on immunoSEQ multiplex PCR, and the TCRdb table lists in-frame clones only, not all of them. The repertoire includes approximately 97,000 clones, approximately 90% of them detected once, and 1.5% to 2% sits in the top ten. Sequencing was performed on peripheral blood. The receptors were sampled from a man in his fifties or sixties with acute or convalescent COVID-19. The CDR3 runs from the conserved cysteine through the conserved F or W. D genes are given only for firm matches. The size of a clone is reported for some rows only, either as once, few or many, or as a class for expanded clones.

d_gene,v_gene,len,abundance,j_gene,CDR3nt,CDR3aa
-,TRBV10-1,13,-,TRBJ2-2,TGCGCCAGCAGATCAGGGTACACCGGGGAGCTGTTTTTT,CASRSGYTGELFF
-,TRBV5-8,17,-,TRBJ1-5,TGTGCCAGCAGCGCAGCCTCTTCGGACACCCAAAATCAGCCCCAGCATTTT,CASSAASSDTQNQPQHF
TRBD2,TRBV6-4,16,-,TRBJ2-2,TGTGCCAGCAGTGGGACACTAGCGGACAAAGCCGGGGAGCTGTTTTTT,CASSGTLADKAGELFF
-,TRBV7-9,13,-,TRBJ1-2,TGTGCCAGCAGCTTAGGCCAGGGCGATGGCTACACCTTC,CASSLGQGDGYTF
-,TRBV20-1,15,once,TRBJ1-3,TGCAGTGCTAGTACTGGGCTAAGCTCTGGAAACACCATATATTTT,CSASTGLSSGNTIYF
TRBD1,TRBV18,12,-,TRBJ2-7,TGTGCCAGCTCCGGGACAGGGGACGAGCAGTACTTC,CASSGTGDEQYF
-,TRBV5-1,14,-,TRBJ1-1,TGCGCCAGCAGCCTACAGGGCGAGGACACTGAAGCTTTCTTT,CASSLQGEDTEAFF
-,TRBV7-8,15,-,TRBJ1-2,TGTGCCAGCAGCTCAGGGGCCAGGGGTAACTATGGCTACACCTTC,CASSSGARGNYGYTF
TRBD1,TRBV6-5,14,-,TRBJ1-4,TGTGCCAGCATTACCCGGGACAGGGGCGAAAAAGTGTTTTTT,CASITRDRGEKVFF
TRBD1,TRBV10-3,15,-,TRBJ1-3,TGTGCCATCAGTGTGGGGACAGGGAGTGGAAACACCATATATTTT,CAISVGTGSGNTIYF
TRBD2,TRBV6-2/TRBV6-3,17,-,TRBJ2-3,TGTGCCAGCAGCCCTAGACTAGCGGGGCGCTACACAGATACGCAGTATTTT,CASSPRLAGRYTDTQYF
-,TRBV5-1,16,-,TRBJ2-2,TGCGCCAGCAGCTTGGAGGTCAGGCAGAACACCGGGGAGCTGTTTTTT,CASSLEVRQNTGELFF
-,TRBV7-6,14,-,TRBJ1-1,TGTGCCAGCAGCTTAGTTCAGGGAGGATCTGAAGCTTTCTTT,CASSLVQGGSEAFF
TRBD1,TRBV19,14,-,TRBJ1-1,TGTGCCAGTAGCCAGGGGGCCATGAACACTGAAGCTTTCTTT,CASSQGAMNTEAFF
TRBD1,TRBV5-1,16,-,TRBJ1-3,TGCGCCAGCAGCTTTGCAGGGACAGGCCCTGGAAACACCATATATTTT,CASSFAGTGPGNTIYF
-,TRBV23-1,14,once,TRBJ1-3,TGCGCCAGCAGCCTCAGGGGCCTAAAGGTAACCATATATTTT,CASSLRGLKVTIYF
-,TRBV6-5,16,-,TRBJ1-5,TGTGCCAGCAGTTACTCGATACAGGGCGGCAATCAGCCCCAGCATTTT,CASSYSIQGGNQPQHF